Listed here are 11 T cell receptor beta chains from one sample, sequenced in a study of vaccination and CD4 T cells after COVID-19. These receptors lack a known antigen. Sequenced with the Oncomine TCR Beta short-read assay was DNA taken from cultured CD4+ T cells. TCRdb independently ran MiXCR on the PCR reads; one entry per CDR3 protein. The sample includes around 16,000 distinct CDR3 sequences, 73% of them seen just once. Documented treatment: approximately nine-day PBMC culture with coronavirus spike peptide pools or control peptides (ViraFEST assay). Material: CD4+ T cells from blood, cultured in vitro. The receptor set was obtained from a human donor who had recovered from COVID-19.

The genes are TRBV20-1 and TRBJ1-5; D ambiguous. V shed 7 bases and J shed 1 base, with 14 bases lying between them. Germline lookup yields CDR1 DFQATT and CDR2 SNEGSKA (reference sequence). The CDR3 consists of 14 residues. The CDR3 here is CSVGDAGSNQPQHF. CDR3 DNA: TGCAGTGTGGGAGACGCCGGAAGCAATCAGCCCCAGCATTTT.

J is TRBJ1-6 and V is TRBV20-1; no firm D call. V was cut by 2 bases and J by 7 bases, with 9 bases left in between. CDR1 and CDR2 (germline): DFQATT, SNEGSKA (reference sequence). This CDR3 has 13 amino acids. Here the CDR3 DNA reads TGCAGTGCTAGACTTGCGGCGAATTCACCCCTCCACTTT. This gives the protein CSARLAANSPLHF.

V is TRBV6-2 or TRBV6-3 and J is TRBJ1-6; 7 nucleotides match TRBD1. The CDR3 is 16 residues long. CDR1 is MNHEY, CDR2 SVGEGT, per germline. The V gene end was trimmed by 5 bases and the J gene end by 7 bases; junction bases not matched to a gene: 11. This CDR3 reads CASSLNPGQRNSPLHF. DNA for the CDR3: TGTGCCAGCAGTCTAAACCCGGGACAGAGGAATTCACCCCTCCACTTT.

The rearrangement links TRBV6-1 to TRBJ2-3; 11 nucleotides align to TRBD2. The CDR3 is made up of 14 amino acids. Trimming at V came to 6 bases and at J to 4 bases, leaving 3 bases not matched to a gene. Germline CDR1 MNHNS, CDR2 SASEGT. The CDR3 nucleotides are TGTGCCAGCAGATTAGCGGGGGGGGCAGATACGCAGTATTTT. This codes for CASRLAGGADTQYF.

This chain links TRBV7-2 with TRBJ2-7; no definite D call. The CDR3 spans 13 residues. Germline CDR1 and CDR2: SGHTA and FQGNSA. V lost 4 bases, J lost 1 base, and 8 bases lay in between. CDR3 sequence reads: CASSSLGSYEQYF. The CDR3, as DNA: TGTGCCAGCAGCTCCCTAGGTTCCTACGAGCAGTACTTC.

The rearrangement uses TRBV6-2 or TRBV6-3 and TRBJ1-5; D gene uncertain. The V and J ends lost 4 bases and 4 bases respectively, with 14 bases between them. Per germline, CDR1 MNHEY and CDR2 SVGEGT. The CDR3 runs 15 residues. The chain's CDR3 is CASSSQQRDNQPQHF. CDR3 nucleotides: TGTGCCAGCAGTTCCCAACAGCGGGATAATCAGCCCCAGCATTTT.

The CDR3 nucleotides are TGTGCCAGCAGTTACGGGAGAGACTTGAACACTGAAGCTTTCTTT. It yields the protein CASSYGRDLNTEAFF. The chain employs TRBV6-5 and TRBJ1-1, with D hard to call. The V end lost 2 bases, the J end lost 0 bases, and 10 bases lay between the germline ends. The CDR3 has 15 residues. Germline loops: CDR1 MNHEY, CDR2 SVGAGI.

The CDR3 nucleotides read TGTGCCAGCAGTTCCGGGGGGCAGCCCCAGCATTTT. As protein: CASSSGGQPQHF. This chain joins TRBV28 and TRBJ1-5; possibly TRBD1 for D (5 bases). Germline CDR1 is MDHEN and CDR2 is SYDVKM. This CDR3 is built from 12 residues. Trimming pared 4 bases from V and 7 bases from J, leaving 8 bases between.

This chain uses TRBV7-9 with TRBJ1-2; 8 bases map to TRBD1. This CDR3 has 13 amino acids. V lost 4 bases to trimming and J lost 6 bases; unmatched junction nucleotides: 4. Germline loops: CDR1 SEHNR, CDR2 FQNEAQ (reference sequence). The chain's CDR3 is CASSSSDRDGYTF. The CDR3 coding sequence is TGTGCCAGCAGCTCCTCGGACAGGGATGGCTACACCTTC.

This clonotype was recorded only once. This chain joins TRBV6-1 and TRBJ1-6; a possible D gene is TRBD1 (5 bases). The CDR3 has 15 residues. V shed 7 bases and J shed 6 bases, with 16 bases lying between them. CDR1 and CDR2 from the germline V gene are MNHNS and SASEGT. The CDR3 nucleotides read TGTGCCAGCACCGACCGGGGGGGGAGTAATTCACCCCTCCACTTT. It yields the protein CASTDRGGSNSPLHF.

The CDR3 sequence is CASRSGGGTDTQYF. The DNA for the CDR3 is TGTGCCAGCAGAAGTGGAGGGGGCACAGATACGCAGTATTTT. The genes are TRBV6-2 or TRBV6-3 and TRBJ2-3; maybe TRBD2 (6 bases). V lost 6 bases, J lost 1 base, and 11 bases lay in between. This CDR3 contains 14 residues. Germline CDR1 and CDR2: MNHEY and SVGEGT.